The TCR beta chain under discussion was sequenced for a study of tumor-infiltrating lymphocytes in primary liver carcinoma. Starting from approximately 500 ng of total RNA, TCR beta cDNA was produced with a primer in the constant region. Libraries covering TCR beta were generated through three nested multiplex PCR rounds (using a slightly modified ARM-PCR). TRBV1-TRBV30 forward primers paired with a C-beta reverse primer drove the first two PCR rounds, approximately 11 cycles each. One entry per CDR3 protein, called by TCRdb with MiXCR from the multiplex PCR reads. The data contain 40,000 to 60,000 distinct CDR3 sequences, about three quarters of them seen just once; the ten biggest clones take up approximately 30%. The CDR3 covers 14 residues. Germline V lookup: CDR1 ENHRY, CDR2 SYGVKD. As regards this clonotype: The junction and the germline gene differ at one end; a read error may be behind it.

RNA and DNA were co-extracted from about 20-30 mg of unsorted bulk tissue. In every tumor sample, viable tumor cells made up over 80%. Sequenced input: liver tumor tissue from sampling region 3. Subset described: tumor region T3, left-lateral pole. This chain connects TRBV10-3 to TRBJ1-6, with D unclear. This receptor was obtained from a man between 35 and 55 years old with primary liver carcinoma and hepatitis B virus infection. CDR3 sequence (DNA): TGTGCCATCAGCCACGACAAGGGAAGATCACCCCTCCAATTT. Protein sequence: CAISHDKGRSPLQF.